This paragraph covers one T cell receptor (beta chain) sequence. Antigen unknown. The sample comes from a study of vaccination effects on CD4 cells after COVID-19. Assay used: immunoSEQ multiplex PCR; TCRdb lists only in-frame clones, some missing. The data hold 30,000 to 40,000 clones, with roughly 70% observed a single time. Prior to sequencing, the ViraFEST assay stimulated PBMC with viral peptide pools, which expanded the antigen-specific CD4+ T cells. It was after roughly 11 days of culture that CD4+ T cells were isolated. The study found no prior SARS-CoV-2 infection in the vaccine recipients, who tested negative for nucleocapsid antibodies. The CDR3 spans 13 residues. CDR1 is GTSNPN, CDR2 SVGIG, per germline (reference sequence). Trimming at V came to 5 bases and at J to 0 bases, leaving 2 bases not matched to a gene.

The material was CD4+ T cells from PBMCs cultured with SARS-CoV-2 spike peptides, obtained before COVID-19 vaccination. The J gene is TRBJ1-1, the V gene TRBV30, with 8 bases identical to TRBD1. The clonotype comes from a human donor who received a COVID-19 vaccine. The CDR3 DNA follows: TGTGCCTGGGGACAGGGTGTGAACACTGAAGCTTTCTTT. Translation gives CAWGQGVNTEAFF. Full variable domain (outside the CDR3, taken from reference TRBV30 and TRBJ1-1): SQTIHQWPATLVQPVGSPLSLECTVEGTSNPNLYWYRQAAGRGLQLLFYSVGIGQISSEVPQNLSASRPQDRQFILSSKKLLLSDSGFYLCAWGQGVNTEAFFGQGTRLTVV.